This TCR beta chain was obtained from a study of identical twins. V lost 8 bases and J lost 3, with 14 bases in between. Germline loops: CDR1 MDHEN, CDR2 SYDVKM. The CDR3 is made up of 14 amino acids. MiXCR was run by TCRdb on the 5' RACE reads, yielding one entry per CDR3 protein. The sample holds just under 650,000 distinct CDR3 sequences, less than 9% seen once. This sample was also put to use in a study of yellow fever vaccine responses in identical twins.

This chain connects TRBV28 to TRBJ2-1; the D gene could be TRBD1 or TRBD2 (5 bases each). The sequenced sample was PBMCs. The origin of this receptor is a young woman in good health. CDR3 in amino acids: CASSGTYLYNEQFF. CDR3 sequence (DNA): TGTGCCAGCTCCGGGACCTACCTCTACAATGAGCAGTTCTTC.